This TCR beta chain appears in the sequencing data of a study of human T cells and chemical hapten exposure. This clonotype was recorded a few times. Using its own MiXCR run on the RACE reads, TCRdb lists one record per CDR3 protein. The data show 95,000 to 150,000 distinct CDR3 sequences, with about 10% seen just once and 2% to 2.5% held by the top ten. Deletions cut 4 bases from V and 5 bases from J, with 5 bases between. CDR3 length equals 10 residues. Per the germline V gene, CDR1 is SQVTM and CDR2 is ANQGSEA. Time point noted: patch test 3, about 24 weeks after DPC sensitization. Indicated treatment: therapeutic diphenylcyclopropenone sensitization with weekly scalp DPC.

The rearrangement uses TRBV29-1 and TRBJ1-1; D remains ambiguous. The sequence derives from a woman aged 45-60 years with alopecia areata. Some clones in this sample may be carry-over from other donors' samples. Sequencing was performed on whole blood, taken in connection with sensitization to the hapten diphenylcyclopropenone (DPC). CDR3 sequence: CSVVTTEAFF. The CDR3 bases are TGCAGCGTTGTGACGACTGAAGCTTTCTTT.